The T cell receptor (beta chain) described here comes from a study of shared clonotypes between healthy human individuals. Overall study context: Aged between 18 and 49, the donors were two women and three men. Plates per donor: three CD4 naive, three CD4 memory, two CD8 naive, one CD8 memory.

Clones were sequenced by immunoSEQ multiplex PCR, and TCRdb holds only the in-frame ones, with some missing. The sample has approximately 700,000 clones, around 73% seen once. This CDR3 is built from 13 residues. The germline V and J ends were trimmed by 5 bases and 1 base, with 8 bases remaining between them. Germline lookup yields CDR1 SEHNR and CDR2 FQNEAQ (reference sequence). CD45RA-negative memory and CD45RA+ naive subsets were split from the CD4+ cells. What was sequenced was memory CD4+ T cells sorted from blood. The subset was: CD45RA-negative fraction. The origin of this receptor is a woman aged 25 to 45 in good health. The gene calls are TRBV7-9 and TRBJ1-2, with D unresolved. The CDR3 sequence is CASSLGFNYGYTF. The CDR3 coding sequence is TGTGCCAGCAGCCTCGGGTTTAACTATGGCTACACCTTC.